This T cell receptor beta chain stems from a study of cytomegalovirus exposure and HLA in healthy donors. This CDR3 contains 15 residues. The V gene lost 0 bases and the J gene lost 4 bases, with 10 bases spanning the gap. Germline-derived CDR1 and CDR2 are MNHNS and SASEGT. Donors counted as nominally healthy when sampled, yet unrecorded immune exposures were likely. The PCR made use of 60 Vbeta and 13 Jbeta primers. Using immunoSEQ multiplex PCR, the repertoire was profiled, and TCRdb retains in-frame clones only, with some absent. The repertoire consists of roughly 180,000 clones, with 70% to 85% occurring once and the leading ten covering 1.4% to 1.5%. Study observations and caveats: As a later analysis showed, a missense DCLRE1C variant was linked to trimming of TCR beta V- and J-genes. Reports showed the classifier diagnosing cytomegalovirus status with high specificity and sensitivity.

As concerns this clone: Its specificity is unknown.

The gene calls are TRBV6-1 and TRBJ1-3, with D possibly TRBD1 on 5 matching bases. The TCR sequence derives from a woman under 40 in good health and CMV-seropositive. The sequenced sample consisted of PBMCs. This chain's CDR3 is CASSEASGFGNTIYF. As DNA, the CDR3 is TGTGCCAGCAGTGAAGCTTCAGGGTTCGGAAACACCATATATTTT.